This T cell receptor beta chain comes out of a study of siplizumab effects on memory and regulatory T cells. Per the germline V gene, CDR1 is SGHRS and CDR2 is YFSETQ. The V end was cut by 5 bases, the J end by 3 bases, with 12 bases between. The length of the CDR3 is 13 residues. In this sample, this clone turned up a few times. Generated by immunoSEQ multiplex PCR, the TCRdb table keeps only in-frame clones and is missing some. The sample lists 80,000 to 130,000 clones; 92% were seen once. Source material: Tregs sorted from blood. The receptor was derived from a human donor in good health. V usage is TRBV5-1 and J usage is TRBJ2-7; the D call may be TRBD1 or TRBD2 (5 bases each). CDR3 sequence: CASSSGTVYEQYF. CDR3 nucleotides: TGCGCCAGCAGTTCCGGGACGGTCTACGAGCAGTACTTC. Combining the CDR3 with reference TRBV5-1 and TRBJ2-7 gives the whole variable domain KAGVTQTPRYLIKTRGQQVTLSCSPISGHRSVSWYQQTPGQGLQFLFEYFSETQRNKGNFPGRFSGRQFSNSRSEMNVSTLELGDSALYLCASSSGTVYEQYFGPGTRLTVT.